This TCR beta chain is from a study of T-cell reconstitution after alpha-beta-depleted transplantation in children. The library targeted TCRbeta and was prepared with unique molecular identifiers. A single record per CDR3 protein comes from TCRdb applying MiXCR to the PCR reads. The sample lists a few hundred thousand distinct CDR3 sequences, approximately 9.8% occurring once. V lost 1 base to trimming and J lost 0 bases, with 10 bases between them. The CDR3 runs 15 residues. The germline V gene encodes CDR1 SGHNT and CDR2 YYREEE (reference sequence). This sequence originates from a human donor who donated a stem cell graft to a child with SCID. The V gene is TRBV5-4, the J gene TRBJ1-1; no firm D call. The specimen was PBMCs from the stem cell graft donor, collected from the stem cell graft. CDR3 coding DNA: TGTGCCAGCAGCTTGTGGCAGGAGGTGAACACTGAAGCTTTCTTT. The encoded protein is CASSLWQEVNTEAFF. The entire variable domain, with the rest obtained from reference TRBV5-4 and TRBJ1-1, is as follows: ETGVTQSPTHLIKTRGQQVTLRCSSQSGHNTVSWYQQALGQGPQFIFQYYREEENGRGNFPPRFSGLQFPNYSSELNVNALELDDSALYLCASSLWQEVNTEAFFGQGTRLTVV.